This T cell receptor (beta chain) emerged from a study of T cell responses to AZD1222 COVID-19 vaccine. Overall study context: Timing groups of about 4 and about 12 weeks for second doses were pooled.

Assay used: immunoSEQ multiplex PCR; TCRdb lists only in-frame clones, some missing. Found here are over 100,000 clones, about 88% of them singletons; the top ten hold approximately 19%. Germline V gene lookup returns CDR1 SGHDT and CDR2 YYEEEE. Trimming removed 1 base at V and 1 base at J, with 8 bases between. CDR3 length equals 15 residues. The input for sequencing was peripheral blood, taken on day 0 of AZD1222 vaccination. The source is an adult in good health. The chain combines TRBV5-6 with TRBJ2-2; no definite D call. DNA of the CDR3: TGTGCCAGCAGCTTGCCCGAAAGGAACACCGGGGAGCTGTTTTTT. Its protein is CASSLPERNTGELFF. Together with reference TRBV5-6 and TRBJ2-2, the CDR3 gives the full variable domain: DAGVTQSPTHLIKTRGQQVTLRCSPKSGHDTVSWYQQALGQGPQFIFQYYEEEERQRGNFPDRFSGHQFPNYSSELNVNALLLGDSALYLCASSLPERNTGELFFGEGSRLTVL.